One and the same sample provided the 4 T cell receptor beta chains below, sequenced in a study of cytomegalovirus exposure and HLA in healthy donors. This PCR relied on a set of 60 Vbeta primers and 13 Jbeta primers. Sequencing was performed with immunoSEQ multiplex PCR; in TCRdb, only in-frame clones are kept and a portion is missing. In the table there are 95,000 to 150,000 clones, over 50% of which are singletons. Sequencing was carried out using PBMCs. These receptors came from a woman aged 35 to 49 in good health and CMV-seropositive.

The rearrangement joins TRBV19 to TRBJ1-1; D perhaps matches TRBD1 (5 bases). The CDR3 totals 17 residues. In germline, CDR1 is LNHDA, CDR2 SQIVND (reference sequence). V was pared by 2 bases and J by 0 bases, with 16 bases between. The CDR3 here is CASSILGGAGLNTEAFF. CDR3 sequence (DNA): TGTGCCAGTAGTATACTGGGAGGGGCGGGATTGAACACTGAAGCTTTCTTT.

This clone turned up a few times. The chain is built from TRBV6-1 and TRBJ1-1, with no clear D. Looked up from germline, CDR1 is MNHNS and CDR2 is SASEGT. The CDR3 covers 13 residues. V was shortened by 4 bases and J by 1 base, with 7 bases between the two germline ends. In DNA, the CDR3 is TGTGCCAGCAGTGTGACATCGAACACTGAAGCTTTCTTT. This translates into CASSVTSNTEAFF.

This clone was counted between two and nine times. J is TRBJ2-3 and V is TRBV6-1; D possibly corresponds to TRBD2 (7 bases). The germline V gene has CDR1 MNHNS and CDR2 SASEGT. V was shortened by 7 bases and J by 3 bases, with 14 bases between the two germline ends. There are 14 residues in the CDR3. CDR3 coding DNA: TGTGCCAGCAAAATGGGGGGGGCAACAGATACGCAGTATTTT. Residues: CASKMGGATDTQYF.

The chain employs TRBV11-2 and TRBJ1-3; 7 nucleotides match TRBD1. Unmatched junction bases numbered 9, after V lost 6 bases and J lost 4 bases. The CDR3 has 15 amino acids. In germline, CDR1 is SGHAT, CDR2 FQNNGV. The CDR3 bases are TGTGCCAGCAGTTACGACAGGGCGGGCGGAAACACCATATATTTT. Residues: CASSYDRAGGNTIYF. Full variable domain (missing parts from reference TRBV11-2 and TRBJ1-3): EAGVAQSPRYKIIEKRQSVAFWCNPISGHATLYWYQQILGQGPKLLIQFQNNGVVDDSQLPKDRFSAERLKGVDSTLKIQPAKLEDSAVYLCASSYDRAGGNTIYFGEGSWLTVV.